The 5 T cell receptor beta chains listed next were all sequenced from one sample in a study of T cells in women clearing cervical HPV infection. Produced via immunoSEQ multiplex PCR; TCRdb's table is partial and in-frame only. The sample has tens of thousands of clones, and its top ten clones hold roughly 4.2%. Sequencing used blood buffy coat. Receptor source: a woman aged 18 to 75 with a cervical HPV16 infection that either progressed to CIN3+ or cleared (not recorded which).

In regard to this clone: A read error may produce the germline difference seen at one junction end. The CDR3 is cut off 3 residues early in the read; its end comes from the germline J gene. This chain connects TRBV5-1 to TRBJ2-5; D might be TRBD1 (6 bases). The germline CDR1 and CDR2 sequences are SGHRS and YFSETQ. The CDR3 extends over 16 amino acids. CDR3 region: CTSSLVGQTTQETQYF. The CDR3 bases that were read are TGCACCAGCAGCTTGGTCGGACAGACAACGCAGGAGACC.

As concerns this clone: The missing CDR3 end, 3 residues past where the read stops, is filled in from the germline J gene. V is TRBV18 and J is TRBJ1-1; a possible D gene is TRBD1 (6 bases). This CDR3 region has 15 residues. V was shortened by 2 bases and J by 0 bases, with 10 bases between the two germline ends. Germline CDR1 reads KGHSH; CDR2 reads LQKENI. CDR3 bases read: TGTGCCAGCTCACCAACTGGGGGCATGAACACTGAA. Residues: CASSPTGGMNTE. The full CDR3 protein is CASSPTGGMNTEAFF.

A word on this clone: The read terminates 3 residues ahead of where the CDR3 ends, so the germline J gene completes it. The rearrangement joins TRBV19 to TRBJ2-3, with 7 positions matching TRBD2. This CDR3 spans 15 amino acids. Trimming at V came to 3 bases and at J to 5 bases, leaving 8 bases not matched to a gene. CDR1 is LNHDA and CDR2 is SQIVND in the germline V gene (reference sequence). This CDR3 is CASSIRGTGGDTQYF. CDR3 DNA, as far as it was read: TGTGCCAGTAGTATCCGGGGTACGGGGGGAGATACG.

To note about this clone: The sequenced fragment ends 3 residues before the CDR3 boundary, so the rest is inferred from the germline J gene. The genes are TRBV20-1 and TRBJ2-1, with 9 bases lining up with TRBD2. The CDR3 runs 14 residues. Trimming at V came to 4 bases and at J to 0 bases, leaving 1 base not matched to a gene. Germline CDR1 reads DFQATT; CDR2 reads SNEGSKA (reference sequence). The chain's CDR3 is CSATSGASYNEQFF. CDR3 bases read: TGCAGTGCTACTAGCGGGGCCTCCTACAATGAG.

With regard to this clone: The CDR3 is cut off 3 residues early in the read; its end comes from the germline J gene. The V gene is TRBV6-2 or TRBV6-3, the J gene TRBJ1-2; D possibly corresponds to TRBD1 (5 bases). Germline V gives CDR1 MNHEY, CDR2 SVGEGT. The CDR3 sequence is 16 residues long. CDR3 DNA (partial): TGTGCCAGCAGTTATACTTCCGGGACTAGGGGCAATGAC. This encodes CASSYTSGTRGND. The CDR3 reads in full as CASSYTSGTRGNDYTF.